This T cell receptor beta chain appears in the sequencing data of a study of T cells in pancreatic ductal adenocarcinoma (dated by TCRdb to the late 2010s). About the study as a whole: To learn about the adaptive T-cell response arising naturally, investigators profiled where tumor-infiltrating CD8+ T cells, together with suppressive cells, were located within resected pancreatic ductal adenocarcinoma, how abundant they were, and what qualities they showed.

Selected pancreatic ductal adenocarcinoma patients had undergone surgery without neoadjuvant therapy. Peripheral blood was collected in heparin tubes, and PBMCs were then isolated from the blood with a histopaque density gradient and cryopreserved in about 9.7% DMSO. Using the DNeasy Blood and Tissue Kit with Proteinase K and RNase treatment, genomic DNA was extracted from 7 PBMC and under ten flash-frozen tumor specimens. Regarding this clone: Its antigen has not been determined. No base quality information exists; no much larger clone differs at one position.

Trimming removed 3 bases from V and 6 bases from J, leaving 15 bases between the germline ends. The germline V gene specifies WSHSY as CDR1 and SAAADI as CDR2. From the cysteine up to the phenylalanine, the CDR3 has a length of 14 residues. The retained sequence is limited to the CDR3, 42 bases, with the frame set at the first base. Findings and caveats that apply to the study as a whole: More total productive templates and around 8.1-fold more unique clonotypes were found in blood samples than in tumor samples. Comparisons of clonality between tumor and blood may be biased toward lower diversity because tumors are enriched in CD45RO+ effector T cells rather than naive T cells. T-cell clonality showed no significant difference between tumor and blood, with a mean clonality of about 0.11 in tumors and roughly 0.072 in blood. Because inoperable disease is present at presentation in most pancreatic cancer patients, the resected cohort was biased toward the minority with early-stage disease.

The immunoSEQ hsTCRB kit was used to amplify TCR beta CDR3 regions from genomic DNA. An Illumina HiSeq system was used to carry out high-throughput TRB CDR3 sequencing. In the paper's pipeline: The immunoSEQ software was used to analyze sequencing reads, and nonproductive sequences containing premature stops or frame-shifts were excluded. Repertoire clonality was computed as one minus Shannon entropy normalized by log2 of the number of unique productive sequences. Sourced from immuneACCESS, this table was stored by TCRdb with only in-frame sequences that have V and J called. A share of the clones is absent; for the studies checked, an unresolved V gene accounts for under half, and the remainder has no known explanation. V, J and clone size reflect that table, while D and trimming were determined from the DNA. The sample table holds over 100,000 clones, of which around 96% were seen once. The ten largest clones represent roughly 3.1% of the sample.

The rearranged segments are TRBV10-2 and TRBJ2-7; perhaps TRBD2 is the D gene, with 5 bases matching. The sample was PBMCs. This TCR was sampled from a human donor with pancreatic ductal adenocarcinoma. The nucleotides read TGCGCCAGCAGTGACCTAGGACTTTCCGGCGAGCAGTACTTC. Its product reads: CASSDLGLSGEQYF.